One TCR beta chain is described in this entry. Antigen: not known. TCRdb keeps only in-frame clones here, not all; method: immunoSEQ multiplex PCR. Here the sample spans 84,000 or so clones, 80% to 95% being singletons. These data originate in a study of graft-versus-host responses after intestinal transplantation. The sample in question was unstimulated CD4+ T cells sorted from spleen or lymph node cells, obtained before intestinal transplant. The clonotype comes from a human donor who received an intestinal transplant.

DNA for the CDR3: TGTGCCAGCAGTGAAGTTATAAAGGGTGGTGGCTACACCTTC. This encodes CASSEVIKGGGYTF. This chain uses TRBV6-1 with TRBJ1-2; D is unresolved. V lost 1 base to trimming and J lost 7 bases, with 13 bases between them. CDR1 and CDR2 from the germline V gene are MNHNS and SASEGT. The CDR3 totals 14 residues.